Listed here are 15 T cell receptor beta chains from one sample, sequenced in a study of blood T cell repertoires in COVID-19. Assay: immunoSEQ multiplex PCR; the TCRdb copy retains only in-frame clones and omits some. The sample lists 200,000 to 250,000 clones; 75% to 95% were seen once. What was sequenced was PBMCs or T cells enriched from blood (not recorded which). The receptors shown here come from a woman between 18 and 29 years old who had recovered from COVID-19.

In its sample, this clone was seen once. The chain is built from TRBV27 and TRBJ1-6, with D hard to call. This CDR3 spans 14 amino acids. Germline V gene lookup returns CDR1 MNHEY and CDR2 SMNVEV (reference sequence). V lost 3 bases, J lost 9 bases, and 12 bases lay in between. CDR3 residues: CASSLEAVGSPLHF. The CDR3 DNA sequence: TGTGCCAGCAGTTTGGAGGCCGTAGGTTCACCCCTCCACTTT.

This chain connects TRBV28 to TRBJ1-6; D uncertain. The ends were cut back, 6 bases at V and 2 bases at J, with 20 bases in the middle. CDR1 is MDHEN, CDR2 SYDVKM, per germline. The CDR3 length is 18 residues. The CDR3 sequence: CASRLSLMGSTYNSPLHF. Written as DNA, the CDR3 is TGTGCCAGCAGGTTAAGCCTTATGGGGAGCACCTATAATTCACCCCTCCACTTT.

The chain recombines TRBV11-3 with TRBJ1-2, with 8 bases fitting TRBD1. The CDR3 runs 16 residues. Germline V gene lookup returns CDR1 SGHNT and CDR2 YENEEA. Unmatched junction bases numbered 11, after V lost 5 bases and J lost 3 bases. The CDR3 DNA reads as TGTGCCAGCAGCCCTAGGGGGGGACAGGTCGACTATGGCTACACCTTC. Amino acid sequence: CASSPRGGQVDYGYTF.

The CDR3 is CASSQTANSPLHF. DNA of the CDR3: TGTGCCAGCAGCCAGACAGCGAATTCACCCCTCCACTTT. The rearrangement joins TRBV3-1 (or the pseudogene TRBV3-2) to TRBJ1-6; a possible D gene is TRBD1 (5 bases). Trimming shortened V by 3 bases and J by 7 bases, and 7 bases separated the two germline ends. This CDR3 has 13 residues. Germline assignment: CDR1 LGHDT and CDR2 YNNKEL (reference sequence).

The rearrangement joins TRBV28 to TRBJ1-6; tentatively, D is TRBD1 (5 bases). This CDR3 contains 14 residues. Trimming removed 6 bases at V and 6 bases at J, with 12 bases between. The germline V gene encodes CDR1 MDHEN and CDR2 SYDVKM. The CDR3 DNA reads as TGTGCCAGCAGCCCTCTGGGGGGTAATTCACCCCTCCACTTT. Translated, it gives CASSPLGGNSPLHF.

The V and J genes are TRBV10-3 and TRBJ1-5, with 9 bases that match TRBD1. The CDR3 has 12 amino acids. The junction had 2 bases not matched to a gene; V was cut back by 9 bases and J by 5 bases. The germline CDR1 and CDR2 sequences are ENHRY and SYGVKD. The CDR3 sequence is CAIRQGDQPQHF. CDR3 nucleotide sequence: TGTGCCATTCGACAGGGGGATCAGCCCCAGCATTTT.

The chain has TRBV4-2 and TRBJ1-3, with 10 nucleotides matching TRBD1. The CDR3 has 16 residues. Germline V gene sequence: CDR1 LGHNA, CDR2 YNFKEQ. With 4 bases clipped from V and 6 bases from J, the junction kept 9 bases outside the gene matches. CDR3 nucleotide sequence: TGTGCCAGCAGCCCACCCGCCGGGACAGGGGCAAACACCATATATTTT. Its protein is CASSPPAGTGANTIYF.

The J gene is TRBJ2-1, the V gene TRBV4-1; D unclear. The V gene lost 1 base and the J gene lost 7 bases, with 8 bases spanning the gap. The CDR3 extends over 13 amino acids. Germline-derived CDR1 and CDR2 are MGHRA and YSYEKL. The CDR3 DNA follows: TGCGCCAGCAGCCAAGGTATTTTGAATGAGCAGTTCTTC. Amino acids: CASSQGILNEQFF.

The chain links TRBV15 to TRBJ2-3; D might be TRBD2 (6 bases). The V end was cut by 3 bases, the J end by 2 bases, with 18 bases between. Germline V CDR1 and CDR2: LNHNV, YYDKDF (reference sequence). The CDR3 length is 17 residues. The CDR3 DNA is TGTGCCACCAGCAGGGCAAGCGGGCTTACATTCACAGATACGCAGTATTTT. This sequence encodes CATSRASGLTFTDTQYF. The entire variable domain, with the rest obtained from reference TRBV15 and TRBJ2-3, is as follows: DAMVIQNPRYQVTQFGKPVTLSCSQTLNHNVMYWYQQKSSQAPKLLFHYYDKDFNNEADTPDNFQSRRPNTSFCFLDIRSPGLGDTAMYLCATSRASGLTFTDTQYFGPGTRLTVL.

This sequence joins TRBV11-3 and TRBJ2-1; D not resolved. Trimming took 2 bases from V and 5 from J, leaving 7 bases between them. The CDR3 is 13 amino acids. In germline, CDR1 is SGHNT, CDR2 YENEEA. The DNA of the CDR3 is TGTGCCAGCAGCTTAAGACACAACAATGAGCAGTTCTTC. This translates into CASSLRHNNEQFF.

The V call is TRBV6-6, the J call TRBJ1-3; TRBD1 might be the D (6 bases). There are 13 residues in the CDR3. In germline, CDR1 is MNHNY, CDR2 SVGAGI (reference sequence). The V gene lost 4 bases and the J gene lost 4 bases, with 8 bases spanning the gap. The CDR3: CASSSGQGNTIYF. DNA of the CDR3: TGTGCCAGCAGTTCCGGACAGGGAAACACCATATATTTT.

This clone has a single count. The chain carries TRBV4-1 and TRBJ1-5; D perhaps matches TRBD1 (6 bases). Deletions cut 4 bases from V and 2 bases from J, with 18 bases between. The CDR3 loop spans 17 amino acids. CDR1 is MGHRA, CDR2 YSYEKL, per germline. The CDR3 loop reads CASSPERAGAGNQPQHF. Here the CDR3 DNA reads TGCGCCAGCAGCCCGGAAAGGGCAGGGGCTGGCAATCAGCCCCAGCATTTT.

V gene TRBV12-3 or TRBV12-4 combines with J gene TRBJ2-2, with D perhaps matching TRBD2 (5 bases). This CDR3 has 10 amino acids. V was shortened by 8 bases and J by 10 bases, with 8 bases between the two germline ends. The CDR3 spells CASSGSELFF. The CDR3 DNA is TGTGCCAGCTCGGGGTCGGAGCTGTTTTTT.

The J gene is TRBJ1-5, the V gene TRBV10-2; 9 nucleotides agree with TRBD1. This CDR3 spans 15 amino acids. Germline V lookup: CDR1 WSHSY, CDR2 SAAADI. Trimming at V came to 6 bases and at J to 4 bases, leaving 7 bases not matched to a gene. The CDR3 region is CASRLDRGSNQPQHF. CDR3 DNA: TGCGCCAGCAGATTAGACAGGGGGTCAAATCAGCCCCAGCATTTT.

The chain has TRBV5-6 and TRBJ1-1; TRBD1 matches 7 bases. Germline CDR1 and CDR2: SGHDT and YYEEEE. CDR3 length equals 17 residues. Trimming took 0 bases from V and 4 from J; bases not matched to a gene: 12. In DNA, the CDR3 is TGTGCCAGCAGCTTGGAGAGAGACAGGGTGGGTGCCACTGAAGCTTTCTTT. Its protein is CASSLERDRVGATEAFF.